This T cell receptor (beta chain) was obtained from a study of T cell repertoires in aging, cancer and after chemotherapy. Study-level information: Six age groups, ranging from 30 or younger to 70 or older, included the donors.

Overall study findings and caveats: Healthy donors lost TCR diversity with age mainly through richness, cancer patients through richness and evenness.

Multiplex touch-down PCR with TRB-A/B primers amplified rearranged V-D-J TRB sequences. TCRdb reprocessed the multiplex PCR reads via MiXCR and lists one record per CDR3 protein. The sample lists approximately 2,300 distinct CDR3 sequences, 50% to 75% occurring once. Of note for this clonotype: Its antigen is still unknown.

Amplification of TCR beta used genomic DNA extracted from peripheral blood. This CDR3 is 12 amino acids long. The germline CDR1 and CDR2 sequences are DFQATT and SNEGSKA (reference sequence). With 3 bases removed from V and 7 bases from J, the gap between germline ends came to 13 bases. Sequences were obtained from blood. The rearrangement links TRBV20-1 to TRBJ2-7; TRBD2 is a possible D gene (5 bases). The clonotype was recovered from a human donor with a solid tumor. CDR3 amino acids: CSARATTGEQYF. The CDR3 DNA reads TGCAGTGCTAGGGCCACGACGGGGGAGCAGTACTTC.